This paragraph covers one TCR beta chain sequence. The target antigen is unknown. This specimen belongs to a study of blood T cells in healthy people across ages. Combining a sample-barcoded 5' primer with a J-beta primer mix, a second PCR ran for about 7 to 12 cycles. TCRdb redid the calling of the 5' RACE reads with MiXCR, one entry per CDR3 protein. Of 1.5 million to 2 million distinct CDR3 sequences listed, around 48% are singletons. CDR3 length: 17 amino acids. Per the germline V gene, CDR1 is MNHEY and CDR2 is SVGAGI. Unmatched junction bases numbered 13, after V lost 4 bases and J lost 6 bases. General study points: Leaving the PBMCs unsorted stopped any conclusive comparison of naive versus antigen-experienced cells.

The sample taken for sequencing was blood. The source is a woman in her thirties or forties in good health. The rearrangement joins TRBV6-5 to TRBJ2-5, with 11 bases lining up with TRBD2. CDR3 sequence reads: CASSLTSGTSWMQTQYF. In DNA, the CDR3 is TGTGCCAGCAGTTTGACTAGCGGGACCTCCTGGATGCAGACCCAGTACTTC.